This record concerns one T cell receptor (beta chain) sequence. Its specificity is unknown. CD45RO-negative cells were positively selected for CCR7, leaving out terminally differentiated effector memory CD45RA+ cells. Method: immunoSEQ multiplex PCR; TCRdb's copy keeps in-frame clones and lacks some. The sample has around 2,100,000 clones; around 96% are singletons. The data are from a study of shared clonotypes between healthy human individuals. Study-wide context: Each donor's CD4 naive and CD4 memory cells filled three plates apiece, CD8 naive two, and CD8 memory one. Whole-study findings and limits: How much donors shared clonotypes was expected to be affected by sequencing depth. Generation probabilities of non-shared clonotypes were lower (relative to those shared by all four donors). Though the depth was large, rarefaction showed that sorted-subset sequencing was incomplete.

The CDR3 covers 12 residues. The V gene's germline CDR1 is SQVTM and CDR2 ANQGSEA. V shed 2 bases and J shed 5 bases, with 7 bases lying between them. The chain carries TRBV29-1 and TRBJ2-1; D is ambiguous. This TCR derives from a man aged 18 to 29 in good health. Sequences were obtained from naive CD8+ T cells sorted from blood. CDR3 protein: CSVETVDNEQFF. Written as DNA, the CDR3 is TGCAGCGTTGAAACAGTTGACAATGAGCAGTTCTTC.